This T cell receptor (beta chain) was sequenced during a study of blood T cell repertoires in COVID-19. Study at large: Donors in the United States, Italy and Spain gave samples during acute or convalescent COVID-19. In each case, the material was cDNA or gDNA derived from T cells, B-cell-depleted T cells, or PBMCs.

The V end was cut by 6 bases, the J end by 1 base, with 15 bases between. Looked up from germline, CDR1 is MGHRA and CDR2 is YSYEKL. The CDR3 runs to 15 residues. Clinical history as reported by participants underpinned cohort assignment. Under the authors' procedure: Reference gene primer amplification in the assay estimated nucleated cell counts. Sequencing was performed with immunoSEQ multiplex PCR; in TCRdb, only in-frame clones are kept and a portion is missing. V, J and clone size were drawn from that table, and D and trimming were deduced from the DNA. This table holds about 240,000 clones, around 88% found once.

The clonotype was recovered from a woman aged 35 to 49 with acute COVID-19. The chain recombines TRBV4-1 with TRBJ2-5, with D perhaps TRBD2 (6 bases). Input material: PBMCs or T cells enriched from blood (not recorded which). The CDR3 DNA reads TGCGCCAGCAGTCAACCTATGACTAGCCAAGAGACCCAGTACTTC. It yields the protein CASSQPMTSQETQYF.